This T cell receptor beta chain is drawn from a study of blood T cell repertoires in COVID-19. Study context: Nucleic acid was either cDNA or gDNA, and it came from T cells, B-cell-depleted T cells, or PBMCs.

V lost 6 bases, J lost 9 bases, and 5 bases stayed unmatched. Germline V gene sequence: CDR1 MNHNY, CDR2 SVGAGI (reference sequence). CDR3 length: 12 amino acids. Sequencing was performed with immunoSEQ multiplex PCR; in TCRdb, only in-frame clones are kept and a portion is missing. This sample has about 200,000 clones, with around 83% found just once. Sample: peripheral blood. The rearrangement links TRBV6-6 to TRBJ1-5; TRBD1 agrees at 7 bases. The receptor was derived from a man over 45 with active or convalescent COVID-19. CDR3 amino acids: CASSPGGMPQHF. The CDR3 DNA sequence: TGTGCCAGCAGCCCAGGGGGGATGCCCCAGCATTTT.